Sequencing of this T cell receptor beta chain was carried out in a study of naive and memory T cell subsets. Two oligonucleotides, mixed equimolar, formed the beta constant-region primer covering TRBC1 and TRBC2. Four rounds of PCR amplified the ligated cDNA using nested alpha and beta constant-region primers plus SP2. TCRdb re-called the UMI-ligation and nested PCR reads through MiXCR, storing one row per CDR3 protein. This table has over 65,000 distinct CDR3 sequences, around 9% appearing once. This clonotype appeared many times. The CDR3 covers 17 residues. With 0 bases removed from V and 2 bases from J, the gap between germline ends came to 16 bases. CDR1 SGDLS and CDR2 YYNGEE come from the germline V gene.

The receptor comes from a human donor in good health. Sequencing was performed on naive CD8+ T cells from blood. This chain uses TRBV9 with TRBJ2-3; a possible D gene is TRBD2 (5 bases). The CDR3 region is CASSVGGSETNTDTQYF. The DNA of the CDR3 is TGTGCCAGCAGCGTAGGAGGAAGTGAGACTAACACAGATACGCAGTATTTT.